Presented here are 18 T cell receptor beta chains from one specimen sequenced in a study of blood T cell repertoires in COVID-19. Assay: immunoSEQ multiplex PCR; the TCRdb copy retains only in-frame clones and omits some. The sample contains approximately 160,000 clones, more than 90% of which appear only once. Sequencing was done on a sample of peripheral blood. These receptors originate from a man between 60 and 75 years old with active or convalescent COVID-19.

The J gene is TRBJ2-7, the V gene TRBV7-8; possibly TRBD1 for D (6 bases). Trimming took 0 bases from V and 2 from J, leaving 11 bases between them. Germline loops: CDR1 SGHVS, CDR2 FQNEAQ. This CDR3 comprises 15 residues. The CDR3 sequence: CASSLAGQNTYEQYF. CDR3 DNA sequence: TGTGCCAGCAGCTTAGCAGGACAGAATACCTACGAGCAGTACTTC.

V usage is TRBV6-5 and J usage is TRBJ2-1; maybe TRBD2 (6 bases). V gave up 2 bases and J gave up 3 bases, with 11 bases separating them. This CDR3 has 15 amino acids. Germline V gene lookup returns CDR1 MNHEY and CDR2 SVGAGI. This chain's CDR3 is CASSYGTYFYNEQFF. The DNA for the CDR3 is TGTGCCAGCAGTTACGGGACTTACTTCTACAATGAGCAGTTCTTC.

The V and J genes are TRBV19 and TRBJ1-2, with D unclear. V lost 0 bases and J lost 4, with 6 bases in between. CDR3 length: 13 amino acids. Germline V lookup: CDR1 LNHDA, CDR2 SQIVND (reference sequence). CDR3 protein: CASSIEPLYGYTF. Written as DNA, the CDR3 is TGTGCCAGTAGTATAGAACCACTCTATGGCTACACCTTC. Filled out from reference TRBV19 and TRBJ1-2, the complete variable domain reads DGGITQSPKYLFRKEGQNVTLSCEQNLNHDAMYWYRQDPGQGLRLIYYSQIVNDFQKGDIAEGYSVSREKKESFPLTVTSAQKNPTAFYLCASSIEPLYGYTFGSGTRLTVV.

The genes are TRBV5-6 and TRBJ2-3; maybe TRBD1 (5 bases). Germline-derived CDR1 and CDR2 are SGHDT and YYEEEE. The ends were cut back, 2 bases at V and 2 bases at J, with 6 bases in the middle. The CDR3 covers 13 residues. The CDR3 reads CASSLQDTDTQYF. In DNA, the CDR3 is TGTGCCAGCAGCTTACAGGACACAGATACGCAGTATTTT.

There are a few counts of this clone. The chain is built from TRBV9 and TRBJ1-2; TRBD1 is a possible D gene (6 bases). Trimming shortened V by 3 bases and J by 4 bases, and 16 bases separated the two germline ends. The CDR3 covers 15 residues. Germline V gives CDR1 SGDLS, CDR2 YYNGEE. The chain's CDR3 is CASSAWTETPYGYTF. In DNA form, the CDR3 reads TGTGCCAGCAGCGCCTGGACAGAGACTCCCTATGGCTACACCTTC.

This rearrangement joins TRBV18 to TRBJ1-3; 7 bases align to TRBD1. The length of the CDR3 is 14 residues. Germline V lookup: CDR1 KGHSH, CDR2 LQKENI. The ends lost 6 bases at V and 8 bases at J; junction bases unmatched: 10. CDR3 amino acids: CASSPGQVGDTIYF. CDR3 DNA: TGTGCCAGCTCTCCCGGACAGGTGGGAGACACCATATATTTT. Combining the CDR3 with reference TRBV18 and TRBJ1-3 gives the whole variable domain NAGVMQNPRHLVRRRGQEARLRCSPMKGHSHVYWYRQLPEEGLKFMVYLQKENIIDESGMPKERFSAEFPKEGPSILRIQQVVRGDSAAYFCASSPGQVGDTIYFGEGSWLTVV.

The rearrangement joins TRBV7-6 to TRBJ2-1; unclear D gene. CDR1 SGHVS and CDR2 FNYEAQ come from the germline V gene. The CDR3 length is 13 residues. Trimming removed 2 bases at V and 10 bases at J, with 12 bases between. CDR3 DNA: TGTGCCAGCAGCTTAAAGCCCCACTCCGAGCAGTTCTTC. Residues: CASSLKPHSEQFF.

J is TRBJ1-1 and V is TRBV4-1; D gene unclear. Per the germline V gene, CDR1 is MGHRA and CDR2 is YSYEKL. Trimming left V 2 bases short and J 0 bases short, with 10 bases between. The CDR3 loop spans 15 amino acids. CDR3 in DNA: TGCGCCAGCAGCCAATCCGAACAGCTGAACACTGAAGCTTTCTTT. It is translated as CASSQSEQLNTEAFF.

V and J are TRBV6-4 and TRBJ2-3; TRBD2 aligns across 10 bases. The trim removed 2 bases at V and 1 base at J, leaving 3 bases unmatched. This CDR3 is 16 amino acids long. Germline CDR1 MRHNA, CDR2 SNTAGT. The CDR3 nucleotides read TGTGCCAGCAGTGACCCGGGGACTAGCGGCACAGATACGCAGTATTTT. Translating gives CASSDPGTSGTDTQYF.

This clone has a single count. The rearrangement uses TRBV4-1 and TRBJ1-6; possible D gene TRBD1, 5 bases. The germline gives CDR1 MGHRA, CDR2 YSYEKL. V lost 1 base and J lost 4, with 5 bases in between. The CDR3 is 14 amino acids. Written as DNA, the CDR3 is TGCGCCAGCAGCCAAGGACAGTATAATTCACCCCTCCACTTT. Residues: CASSQGQYNSPLHF.

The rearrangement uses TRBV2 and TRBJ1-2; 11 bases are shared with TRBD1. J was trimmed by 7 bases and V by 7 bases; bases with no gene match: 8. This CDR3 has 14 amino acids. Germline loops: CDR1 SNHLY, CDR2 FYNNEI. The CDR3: CASTSDRGPGGYTF. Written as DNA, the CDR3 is TGTGCCAGCACCTCGGACAGGGGGCCTGGTGGCTACACCTTC.

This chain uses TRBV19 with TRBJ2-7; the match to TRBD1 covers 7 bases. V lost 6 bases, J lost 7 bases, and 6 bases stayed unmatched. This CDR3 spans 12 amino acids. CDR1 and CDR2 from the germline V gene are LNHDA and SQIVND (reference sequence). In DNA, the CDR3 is TGTGCCAGTAGATCAACAGGGGATGAGCAGTACTTC. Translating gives CASRSTGDEQYF.

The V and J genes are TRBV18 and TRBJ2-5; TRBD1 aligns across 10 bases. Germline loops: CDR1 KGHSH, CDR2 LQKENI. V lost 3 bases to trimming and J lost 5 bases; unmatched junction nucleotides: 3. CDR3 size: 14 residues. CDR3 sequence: CASSPGTGVETQYF. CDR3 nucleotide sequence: TGTGCCAGCTCACCCGGGACAGGGGTGGAGACCCAGTACTTC.

The CDR3 DNA sequence: TGTGCCAGCCGGAGGCTTGACTGGAGGTCGGCCGAGCAGTACTTC. It encodes CASRRLDWRSAEQYF. This rearrangement joins TRBV28 to TRBJ2-7; a weak D match, TRBD2 (5 bases). There are 15 residues in the CDR3. Trimming removed 8 bases at V and 6 bases at J, with 23 bases between. CDR1 is MDHEN, CDR2 SYDVKM, per germline.

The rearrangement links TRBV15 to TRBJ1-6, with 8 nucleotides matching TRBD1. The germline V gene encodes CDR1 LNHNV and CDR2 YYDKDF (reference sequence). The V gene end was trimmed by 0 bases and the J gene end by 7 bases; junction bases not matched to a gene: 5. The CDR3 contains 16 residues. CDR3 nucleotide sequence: TGTGCCACCAGCAGAGATCCTGACAGGGGCAATTCACCCCTCCACTTT. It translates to CATSRDPDRGNSPLHF. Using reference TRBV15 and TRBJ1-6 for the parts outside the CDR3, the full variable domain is DAMVIQNPRYQVTQFGKPVTLSCSQTLNHNVMYWYQQKSSQAPKLLFHYYDKDFNNEADTPDNFQSRRPNTSFCFLDIRSPGLGDTAMYLCATSRDPDRGNSPLHFGNGTRLTVT.

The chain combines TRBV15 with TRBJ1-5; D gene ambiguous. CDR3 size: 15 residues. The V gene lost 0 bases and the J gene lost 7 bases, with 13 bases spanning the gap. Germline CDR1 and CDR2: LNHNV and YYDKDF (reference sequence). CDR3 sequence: CATSRDREVNQPQHF. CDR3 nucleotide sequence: TGTGCCACCAGCAGAGATCGCGAAGTTAACCAGCCCCAGCATTTT.

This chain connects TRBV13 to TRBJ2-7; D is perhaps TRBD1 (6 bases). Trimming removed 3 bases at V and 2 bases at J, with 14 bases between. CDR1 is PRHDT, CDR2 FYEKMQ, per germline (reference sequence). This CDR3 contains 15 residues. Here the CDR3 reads CASSLGQNDPYEQYF. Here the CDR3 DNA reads TGTGCCAGCAGCTTGGGACAAAACGACCCCTACGAGCAGTACTTC.

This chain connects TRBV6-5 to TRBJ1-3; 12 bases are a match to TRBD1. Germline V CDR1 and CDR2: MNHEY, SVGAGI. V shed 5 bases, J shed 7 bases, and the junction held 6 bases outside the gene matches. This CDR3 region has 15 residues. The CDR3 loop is CASSRGTGGKNTIYF. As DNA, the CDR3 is TGTGCCAGCAGTAGGGGGACAGGGGGCAAGAACACCATATATTTT.